The 2 T cell receptor beta chains presented below share a single source sample, sequenced in a study of cytomegalovirus exposure and HLA in healthy donors. PCR was performed using 60 Vbeta and 13 Jbeta primers. TCRdb's table, derived via immunoSEQ multiplex PCR, lists solely in-frame clones and lacks some. The sample includes 150,000 to 200,000 clones, over 70% of them seen just once. Sequenced material: PBMCs. Receptors originate from a man aged 50 to 60 in good health and CMV-seropositive.

With respect to this clone: Mismatch with germline at one junction end may stem from a read error. CDR3 DNA sequence: TGTGCCAGCTCAAACTGGACAGGCCCCGATGTTTTTGCCTTC. Translated, it gives CASSNWTGPDVFAF. The chain has TRBV18 and TRBJ1-2, with TRBD1 identical over 7 bases. The CDR3 has 14 residues. Germline V gives CDR1 KGHSH, CDR2 LQKENI.

This clone was seen a single time. The chain joins TRBV5-1 to TRBJ2-5, with TRBD2 matching over 10 bases. Losses at the gene ends were 4 bases for V and 4 bases for J; bases not matched to a gene: 4. CDR1 SGHRS and CDR2 YFSETQ come from the germline V gene. This CDR3 has 14 amino acids. For the CDR3, the DNA is TGCGCCAGCAGCCTCCGGACTAGCGGAGAGACCCAGTACTTC. It codes for CASSLRTSGETQYF. Full variable domain (outside the CDR3, taken from reference TRBV5-1 and TRBJ2-5): KAGVTQTPRYLIKTRGQQVTLSCSPISGHRSVSWYQQTPGQGLQFLFEYFSETQRNKGNFPGRFSGRQFSNSRSEMNVSTLELGDSALYLCASSLRTSGETQYFGPGTRLLVL.